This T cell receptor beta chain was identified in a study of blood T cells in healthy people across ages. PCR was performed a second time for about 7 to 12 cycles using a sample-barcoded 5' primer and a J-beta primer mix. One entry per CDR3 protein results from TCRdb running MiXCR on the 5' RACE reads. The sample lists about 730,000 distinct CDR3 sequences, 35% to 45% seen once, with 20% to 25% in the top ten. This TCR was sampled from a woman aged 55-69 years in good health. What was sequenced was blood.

The CDR3 here is CASSAGPSTDTQYF. CDR3 in DNA: TGTGCCAGCAGCGCCGGACCCAGCACAGATACGCAGTATTTT. The chain joins TRBV7-9 to TRBJ2-3; no firm D call. Germline values: CDR1 SEHNR, CDR2 FQNEAQ (reference sequence). The CDR3 runs 14 residues. V shed 5 bases and J shed 0 bases, with 9 bases lying between them.